The 30 T cell receptor beta chains below all came from one sample that was sequenced in a study of blood T cell repertoires in COVID-19. Clones were sequenced by immunoSEQ multiplex PCR, and TCRdb holds only the in-frame ones, with some missing. The table has some 110,000 clones, approximately 87% seen once. The sequencing input was peripheral blood. Receptors were obtained from an older man who had recovered from COVID-19.

This chain uses TRBV6-2 or TRBV6-3 with TRBJ2-2, with 9 bases that match TRBD1. Germline V gives CDR1 MNHEY, CDR2 SVGEGT. The J segment lost 6 bases and the V segment lost 4 bases, leaving 6 bases of the junction unmatched. The CDR3 totals 15 residues. The CDR3 sequence: CASSLPGQGPGELFF. The CDR3 nucleotides read TGTGCCAGCAGTTTACCGGGACAGGGTCCCGGGGAGCTGTTTTTT.

The chain couples TRBV11-1 to TRBJ2-1; TRBD2 matches at 10 bases. From germline, CDR1 is SGHAT and CDR2 FQDESV (reference sequence). The CDR3 is 15 residues long. V dropped 2 bases and J dropped 8; count of bases not matched to a gene: 6. CDR3 amino acids: CASSLSSGRWDEQFF. Written as DNA, the CDR3 is TGTGCCAGCAGCTTAAGTAGCGGGAGGTGGGATGAGCAGTTCTTC.

V usage is TRBV11-2 and J usage is TRBJ2-1; 9 nucleotides agree with TRBD2. The V segment lost 2 bases and the J segment 7 bases; nucleotides outside the gene matches: 6. The CDR3 runs to 15 residues. Looked up from germline, CDR1 is SGHAT and CDR2 is FQNNGV. CDR3 residues: CASSLQAGGLNEQFF. DNA of the CDR3: TGTGCCAGCAGCTTACAAGCGGGAGGCCTAAATGAGCAGTTCTTC.

This clone appeared a single time. The chain employs TRBV3-1 (or the pseudogene TRBV3-2) and TRBJ2-5; possibly TRBD1 for D (5 bases). The CDR3 has 19 residues. Germline loops: CDR1 LGHDT, CDR2 YNNKEL (reference sequence). V was clipped by 0 bases and J by 0 bases, with 20 bases between them. In DNA form, the CDR3 reads TGTGCCAGCAGCCAAGAGACAGCCCAAGACCCTATGTACCAAGAGACCCAGTACTTC. This sequence encodes CASSQETAQDPMYQETQYF.

This rearrangement joins TRBV4-3 to TRBJ2-1, with 8 bases identical to TRBD1. Trimming removed 4 bases from V and 12 bases from J; junction bases left unmatched: 11. In germline, CDR1 is LGHNA, CDR2 YSLEER. This CDR3 spans 14 amino acids. CDR3 sequence (DNA): TGCGCCAGCAGCCTTACATTACCGGACAGGGCGCAGTTCTTC. Translated, it gives CASSLTLPDRAQFF.

CDR3 sequence (DNA): TGTGCCACCGCACCCGGACAGCCGAGCACAGATACGCAGTATTTT. Its translation is CATAPGQPSTDTQYF. The V call is TRBV24-1, the J call TRBJ2-3, with D possibly matching TRBD1 (6 bases). Germline V gene data show CDR1 as KGHDR and CDR2 as SFDVKD. The CDR3 runs to 15 residues. V gave up 9 bases and J gave up 0 bases, with 15 bases separating them.

A few counts support this clone. The chain employs TRBV5-1 and TRBJ1-2, with 8 bases matching TRBD1. With 0 bases clipped from V and 4 bases from J, the junction kept 8 bases outside the gene matches. Germline CDR1 is SGHRS and CDR2 is YFSETQ. The CDR3 length is 16 residues. CDR3 amino acids: CASSLDWTGSRYGYTF. DNA of the CDR3: TGCGCCAGCAGCTTGGATTGGACAGGGAGTCGCTATGGCTACACCTTC.

The gene calls are TRBV5-6 and TRBJ2-1; 8 positions agree with TRBD2. The CDR3 runs to 18 residues. The V gene end was trimmed by 1 base and the J gene end by 7 bases; junction bases not matched to a gene: 16. Germline lookup yields CDR1 SGHDT and CDR2 YYEEEE. CDR3 DNA sequence: TGTGCCAGCAGCTTGTGGGGTTTCGGCGGGAGGACGGGTAATGAGCAGTTCTTC. Protein: CASSLWGFGGRTGNEQFF.

V and J are TRBV5-5 and TRBJ2-2; 8 nucleotides agree with TRBD1. The CDR3 length is 14 residues. The germline gives CDR1 SGHKS, CDR2 YYEKEE (reference sequence). The ends lost 4 bases at V and 7 bases at J; junction bases unmatched: 6. In DNA, the CDR3 is TGTGCCAGCAGCCCCCGACAGGGGTACGGGGAGCTGTTTTTT. As protein: CASSPRQGYGELFF.

The rearrangement joins TRBV4-1 to TRBJ1-4; TRBD1 agrees at 8 bases. Germline V gene data show CDR1 as MGHRA and CDR2 as YSYEKL. The CDR3 has 15 residues. V lost 3 bases to trimming and J lost 7 bases; unmatched junction nucleotides: 7. In DNA form, the CDR3 reads TGCGCCAGCAGCCACCGACAGGGGCCCGGTGAAAAACTGTTTTTT. Its translation is CASSHRQGPGEKLFF.

The chain couples TRBV12-3 or TRBV12-4 to TRBJ2-7; D is possibly TRBD2 (6 bases). The CDR3 loop spans 13 amino acids. The V and J ends lost 3 bases and 1 base respectively, with 7 bases between them. The CDR3 here is CASSFGTSYEQYF. In DNA, the CDR3 is TGTGCCAGCAGTTTTGGGACTTCCTACGAGCAGTACTTC.

The CDR3: CASSENPRADTQYF. CDR3 bases: TGCGCCAGCAGTGAGAATCCGAGGGCAGATACGCAGTATTTT. V usage is TRBV10-1 and J usage is TRBJ2-3, with D perhaps TRBD2 (5 bases). Trimming left V 2 bases short and J 4 bases short, with 10 bases between. CDR3 size: 14 residues. CDR1 and CDR2 (germline): WNHNN, SYGVQD (reference sequence).

This chain uses TRBV9 with TRBJ2-2; 9 nucleotides align to TRBD1. The CDR3 extends over 16 amino acids. V lost 1 base to trimming and J lost 5 bases; unmatched junction nucleotides: 6. Germline-derived CDR1 and CDR2 are SGDLS and YYNGEE. CDR3 sequence (DNA): TGTGCCAGCAGCGTAAGTCCACAGGGGGCGACCGGGGAGCTGTTTTTT. It encodes CASSVSPQGATGELFF.

This clone was counted a single time. This sequence joins TRBV25-1 and TRBJ2-7; no definite D call. This CDR3 region has 12 residues. V was shortened by 11 bases and J by 0 bases, with 11 bases between the two germline ends. CDR1 is MGHDK, CDR2 SYGVNS, per germline. The DNA for the CDR3 is TGTGCCGCGTCAACCCACTCCTACGAGCAGTACTTC. Translated, it gives CAASTHSYEQYF.

The J gene is TRBJ1-1, the V gene TRBV20-1; weak D call: TRBD1 (5 bases). This CDR3 contains 11 residues. Germline V gene lookup returns CDR1 DFQATT and CDR2 SNEGSKA (reference sequence). CDR3 sequence (DNA): TGCAGAGGCTTGGGGGGGACTGAAGCTTTCTTT. Translating gives CRGLGGTEAFF.

The chain uses TRBV19 and TRBJ2-7; D remains ambiguous. CDR1 is LNHDA, CDR2 SQIVND, per germline (reference sequence). The germline V and J ends were trimmed by 10 bases and 0 bases, with 16 bases remaining between them. CDR3 length equals 14 residues. This CDR3 reads CATSPAVLSYEQYF. CDR3 nucleotides: TGTGCCACCAGTCCCGCAGTCCTCTCCTACGAGCAGTACTTC.

The chain uses TRBV5-4 and TRBJ2-7; TRBD2 agrees at 8 bases. Losses at the gene ends were 2 bases for V and 7 bases for J; bases not matched to a gene: 8. The germline V gene has CDR1 SGHNT and CDR2 YYREEE (reference sequence). The CDR3 contains 14 residues. In DNA, the CDR3 is TGTGCCAGCAGCTTACAACTAGCGGCCTTGGAGCAGTACTTC. Translating gives CASSLQLAALEQYF.

J is TRBJ2-1 and V is TRBV7-9; 9 bases agree with TRBD1. Germline V gene lookup returns CDR1 SEHNR and CDR2 FQNEAQ (reference sequence). The junction had 19 bases not matched to a gene; V was cut back by 7 bases and J by 15 bases. CDR3 length equals 15 residues. CDR3 nucleotides: TGTGCCAGCACCCCCGAGGGGACAGGGCGCCATCCTCCGTTCTTC. The encoded protein is CASTPEGTGRHPPFF.

This rearrangement joins TRBV30 to TRBJ2-3; the D is unclear. Germline assignment: CDR1 GTSNPN and CDR2 SVGIG (reference sequence). The CDR3 spans 12 residues. Trimming cost V 2 bases and J 3 bases, with 6 bases left between them. The CDR3 bases are TGTGCCTGGAGTCTAGGAACAGATACGCAGTATTTT. Its translation: CAWSLGTDTQYF.

V gene TRBV5-1 combines with J gene TRBJ2-7, with 7 bases lining up with TRBD1. With V trimmed by 4 bases and J by 1 base, 5 bases remained unmatched. The CDR3 is made up of 14 amino acids. The germline V gene has CDR1 SGHRS and CDR2 YFSETQ. CDR3 sequence (DNA): TGCGCCAGCAGCAAATGGGACAGATCCTACGAGCAGTACTTC. Encoded protein: CASSKWDRSYEQYF. Based on the CDR3 plus reference TRBV5-1 and TRBJ2-7, the full variable domain is KAGVTQTPRYLIKTRGQQVTLSCSPISGHRSVSWYQQTPGQGLQFLFEYFSETQRNKGNFPGRFSGRQFSNSRSEMNVSTLELGDSALYLCASSKWDRSYEQYFGPGTRLTVT.

The chain has TRBV25-1 and TRBJ2-1; unclear D gene. From germline, CDR1 is MGHDK and CDR2 SYGVNS. The germline V and J ends were trimmed by 2 bases and 2 bases, with 16 bases remaining between them. The CDR3 is 17 residues long. The CDR3 here is CASSEPTQALTYNEQFF. For the CDR3, the DNA is TGTGCCAGCAGTGAACCAACCCAGGCCTTAACCTACAATGAGCAGTTCTTC.

This sequence joins TRBV2 and TRBJ1-6, with unresolved D. The CDR3 has 13 amino acids. The germline V and J ends were trimmed by 8 bases and 7 bases, with 12 bases remaining between them. Germline V gene lookup returns CDR1 SNHLY and CDR2 FYNNEI. The CDR3 region is CASRYGQNSPLHF. In DNA form, the CDR3 reads TGTGCCAGCCGATACGGTCAAAATTCACCCCTCCACTTT.

V and J are TRBV20-1 and TRBJ2-7; TRBD2 is a possible D gene (6 bases). Germline V gene sequence: CDR1 DFQATT, CDR2 SNEGSKA (reference sequence). This CDR3 spans 15 amino acids. The V and J ends lost 3 bases and 7 bases respectively, with 22 bases between them. CDR3 region: CSASSLGREPDEQYF. CDR3 nucleotides: TGCAGTGCTAGTTCCCTCGGTCGGGAGCCGGATGAGCAGTACTTC.

V gene TRBV14 combines with J gene TRBJ1-2; D is perhaps TRBD1 (5 bases). Germline V CDR1 and CDR2: SGHDN, FVKESK. This CDR3 comprises 12 residues. V lost 4 bases and J 3 bases, leaving 6 bases between the germline ends. CDR3: CASSRQYYGYTF. Written as DNA, the CDR3 is TGTGCCAGCAGCCGACAGTACTATGGCTACACCTTC.

The chain combines TRBV6-6 with TRBJ1-4; TRBD1 might be the D (6 bases). The CDR3 totals 13 residues. Per the germline V gene, CDR1 is MNHNY and CDR2 is SVGAGI (reference sequence). V lost 8 bases and J 3 bases, leaving 10 bases between the germline ends. CDR3 in amino acids: CASGQPPNEKLFF. The CDR3 coding sequence is TGTGCCAGCGGACAGCCTCCTAATGAAAAACTGTTTTTT.

The genes are TRBV4-1 and TRBJ1-1, with TRBD1 as a possible D gene (5 bases). Trimming cost V 0 bases and J 6 bases, with 11 bases left between them. The germline V gene has CDR1 MGHRA and CDR2 YSYEKL. CDR3 length: 14 amino acids. The CDR3 spells CASSQDRDWAEAFF. The DNA of the CDR3 is TGCGCCAGCAGCCAAGACAGGGATTGGGCTGAAGCTTTCTTT.

This chain joins TRBV9 and TRBJ2-1; 10 bases fit TRBD2. Losses at the gene ends were 0 bases for V and 7 bases for J; bases not matched to a gene: 7. The CDR3 is 16 amino acids. CDR1 is SGDLS, CDR2 YYNGEE, per germline. CDR3 DNA: TGTGCCAGCAGCGTAGAGCTAGCGGGAGTTGGAAATGAGCAGTTCTTC. Its translation is CASSVELAGVGNEQFF.

This chain uses TRBV28 with TRBJ2-1, with TRBD2 matching 9 bases. Losses at the gene ends were 1 base for V and 8 bases for J; bases not matched to a gene: 9. CDR3 length equals 16 residues. Germline loops: CDR1 MDHEN, CDR2 SYDVKM. The chain's CDR3 is CASSLSWGGRVDEQFF. As DNA, the CDR3 is TGTGCCAGCAGTTTATCATGGGGCGGGAGGGTCGATGAGCAGTTCTTC.

This clone was counted once. This chain uses TRBV30 with TRBJ1-3; D might be TRBD1 (6 bases). With 3 bases removed from V and 2 bases from J, the gap between germline ends came to 17 bases. This CDR3 comprises 16 residues. Germline V gene lookup returns CDR1 GTSNPN and CDR2 SVGIG (reference sequence). The CDR3 sequence: CAWSDALRTAGNTIYF. The DNA for the CDR3 is TGTGCCTGGAGCGACGCGCTCCGGACAGCTGGAAACACCATATATTTT. Supplemented by reference TRBV30 and TRBJ1-3, the full variable domain reads SQTIHQWPATLVQPVGSPLSLECTVEGTSNPNLYWYRQAAGRGLQLLFYSVGIGQISSEVPQNLSASRPQDRQFILSSKKLLLSDSGFYLCAWSDALRTAGNTIYFGEGSWLTVV.

This rearrangement joins TRBV11-1 to TRBJ1-2; D is uncertain. Germline V gene sequence: CDR1 SGHAT, CDR2 FQDESV (reference sequence). With 1 base removed from V and 3 bases from J, the gap between germline ends came to 6 bases. The CDR3 consists of 13 residues. The CDR3 DNA follows: TGTGCCAGCAGCTTAGACTCTCACTATGGCTACACCTTC. Its protein product is CASSLDSHYGYTF. Supplemented by reference TRBV11-1 and TRBJ1-2, the full variable domain reads EAEVAQSPRYKITEKSQAVAFWCDPISGHATLYWYRQILGQGPELLVQFQDESVVDDSQLPKDRFSAERLKGVDSTLKIQPAELGDSAMYLCASSLDSHYGYTFGSGTRLTVV.